One T cell receptor (beta chain) is described in this entry. This record belongs to a study of blood T cell repertoires in COVID-19. Study background: Italy, Spain and the United States were the sources of the convalescent and acute COVID-19 samples.

The repertoire was sequenced with immunoSEQ multiplex PCR; TCRdb's copy has only in-frame clones and lacks some. The table includes approximately 190,000 clones, about 86% detected once. The clonotype originates from a man aged 35-49 years who had recovered from COVID-19. The sample taken for sequencing was PBMCs or T cells enriched from blood (not recorded which).

The CDR3 bases are TGTGCCAGCAGCCTTCGGACAGGGCGGGACACTGAAGCTTTCTTT. Amino acid sequence: CASSLRTGRDTEAFF. V is TRBV6-5 and J is TRBJ1-1, with 8 bases matching TRBD1. Germline V gene lookup returns CDR1 MNHEY and CDR2 SVGAGI. The ends lost 6 bases at V and 3 bases at J; junction bases unmatched: 9. This CDR3 comprises 15 residues.